This T cell receptor (beta chain) was identified in a study of regulatory and conventional T cells in RAG deficiency. V lost 5 bases to trimming and J lost 7 bases, with 12 bases between them. The CDR3 contains 13 residues. Germline lookup yields CDR1 SNHLY and CDR2 FYNNEI. The assay was immunoSEQ multiplex PCR, and TCRdb's table has in-frame clones only and misses some. This sample yields tens of thousands of clones, of which about nine tenths are seen a single time; around 0.82% belongs to the top ten. Blood CD4+ CD25-high CD127-low regulatory T cells supplied the genomic DNA template. Overall study findings and caveats: These Omenn syndrome Treg sorts may hold peripherally activated cells instead. Omenn patients showed >75% Treg-Tconv overlap and shorter CDR3 lengths. RAG-deficient patients showed markedly lower Shannon entropy and higher Simpson indices than control T-cell subsets.

About this clone: No antigen is known for it.

The sample was also linked to a second study, of regulatory T cells. In that study: The PCR used 52 TRBV and 13 TRBJ primers. In patients, unique TRB V-J pairs were restricted and V/J usage skewed, especially in Tregs.

This chain uses TRBV2 with TRBJ2-1; D call uncertain. The sample comprised Tregs sorted from blood. This TCR was recovered from a human donor in good health. For the CDR3, the DNA is TGTGCCAGCAGTCGCAACCTTGATAATGAGCAGTTCTTC. Its protein product is CASSRNLDNEQFF.